The entry below describes one T cell receptor beta chain. Antigen specificity is unknown. This entry is derived from a study of cytomegalovirus exposure and HLA in healthy donors. With V trimmed by 5 bases and J by 1 base, 14 bases remained unmatched. CDR3 size: 18 residues. Germline V gene sequence: CDR1 SEHNR, CDR2 FQNEAQ (reference sequence). The PCR used 60 Vbeta and 13 Jbeta primers. Sequencing used immunoSEQ multiplex PCR; TCRdb keeps in-frame clones, though not all of them. This table holds about 210,000 clones. Points from the study as a whole: A missense DCLRE1C variant was associated with V- and J-gene trimming of TCR beta chains in a later analysis, and an independent cohort replicated the association. DRB1 showed the most TCR associations and HLA-C the fewest in a later analysis, as rates varied by HLA locus. TCR sequences were mostly rare, though some public TCRs occurred in many donors. Approximately 160 TCR beta chains were listed as cytomegalovirus-associated.

The chain combines TRBV7-9 with TRBJ2-3, with 8 positions matching TRBD2. This clonotype originated in a woman in her twenties or thirties in good health and CMV-seropositive. Sequencing used PBMCs. The CDR3 loop is CASSIGGGGRPRTDTQYF. CDR3 nucleotides: TGTGCCAGCAGCATCGGGGGCGGGGGGCGCCCCCGCACAGATACGCAGTATTTT.